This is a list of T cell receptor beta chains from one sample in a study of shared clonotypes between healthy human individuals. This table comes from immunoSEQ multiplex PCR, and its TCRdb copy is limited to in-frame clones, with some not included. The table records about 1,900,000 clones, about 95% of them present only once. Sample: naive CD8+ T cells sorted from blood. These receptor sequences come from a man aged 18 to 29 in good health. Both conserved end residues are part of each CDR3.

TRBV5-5,CASSESGTEAFF
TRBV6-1,CASSEPDTQYF
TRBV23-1,CASSQSYSKNEKLFF
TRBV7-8,CASSPWGGVRSTNEKLFF
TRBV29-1,CSVRGIGGEEKLFF
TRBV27,CASSSWGEVQETQYF
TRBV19,CASKGRGLDGYTF
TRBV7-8,CASSVAGTSAYEQYF
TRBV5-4,CASSLSTGSSYNSPLHF
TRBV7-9,CATSGGEWFF
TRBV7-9,CASSPPRASGSSYEQYF
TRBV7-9,CASSPPGHGYYEQYF
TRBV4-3,CASSQDWQGERNEKLFF
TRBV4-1,CASSPWDRAKSGYTF
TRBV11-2,CASSPDRVVSDTQYF
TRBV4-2,CASSQAGTDYWGGELFF
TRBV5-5,CASSLAEGLRGYEQYF
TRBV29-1,CSVEPEGTQYF
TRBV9,CASSVVGGPNTGELFF
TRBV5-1,CASSLAFEGRETQYF
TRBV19,CASSPGPNTGELFF
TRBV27,CASSLLGGEAFF
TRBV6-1,CASSDFQNSNYGYTF
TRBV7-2,CASSLGGAGHEQFF
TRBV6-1,CASSEWAAEGTEAFF
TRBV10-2,CASSESYEQYF
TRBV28,CASSLQGADEQYF
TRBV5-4,CASSFVGSYEQYF
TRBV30,CAHTTGAPEAFF
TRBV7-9,CASSPGQGWDEKLFF
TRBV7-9,CASSLAYSYEQYF
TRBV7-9,CASSLTSTGSHYEQYF
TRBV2,CATILAGGSYEQYF
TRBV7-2,CANSLGVYRGPNQPQHF
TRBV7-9,CASSPTDGEETQYF
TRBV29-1,CSAEGLYTGELFF
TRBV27,CASKPGLNYGYTF
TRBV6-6,CASQDEAHGTDTQYF
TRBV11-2,CASSPGLAGVEQYF
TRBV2,CASSELSGTPNQPQHF
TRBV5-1,CASSSWTGTDTQYF
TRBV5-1,CASSPNPGGGIGGSVYTEAFF
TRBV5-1,CASSPRFGQGASSYEQYF
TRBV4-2,CASSHPPWELGDNEQFF
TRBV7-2,CASSLTRDTQYF